This T cell receptor beta chain stems from a study of blood T cell repertoires in COVID-19. Turning to the study itself: Samples taken during acute and convalescent COVID-19 were collected in the United States, Italy and Spain. T cells, B-cell-depleted T cells, or PBMCs provided the cDNA or gDNA that served as material.

Original methodology: Reference gene primer amplification gave estimated nucleated cell counts. Assay used: immunoSEQ multiplex PCR; TCRdb lists only in-frame clones, some missing. V and J calls and clone size come straight from that table; D and trimming were deduced from the DNA. The repertoire holds about 80,000 clones, with more than 65% as singletons. The CDR3 totals 15 residues. Germline lookup yields CDR1 SGHTA and CDR2 FQGTGA. The V and J ends lost 9 bases and 1 base respectively, with 16 bases between them. This receptor was identified in a man older than 75 with acute or convalescent COVID-19. The rearrangement uses TRBV7-3 and TRBJ2-1, with a weak D call TRBD2 (5 bases). The sequenced sample consisted of peripheral blood. Here the CDR3 DNA reads TGTGCCAGTGCACCGGACGGAGGTTCCTACAATGAGCAGTTCTTC. Amino acid sequence: CASAPDGGSYNEQFF.